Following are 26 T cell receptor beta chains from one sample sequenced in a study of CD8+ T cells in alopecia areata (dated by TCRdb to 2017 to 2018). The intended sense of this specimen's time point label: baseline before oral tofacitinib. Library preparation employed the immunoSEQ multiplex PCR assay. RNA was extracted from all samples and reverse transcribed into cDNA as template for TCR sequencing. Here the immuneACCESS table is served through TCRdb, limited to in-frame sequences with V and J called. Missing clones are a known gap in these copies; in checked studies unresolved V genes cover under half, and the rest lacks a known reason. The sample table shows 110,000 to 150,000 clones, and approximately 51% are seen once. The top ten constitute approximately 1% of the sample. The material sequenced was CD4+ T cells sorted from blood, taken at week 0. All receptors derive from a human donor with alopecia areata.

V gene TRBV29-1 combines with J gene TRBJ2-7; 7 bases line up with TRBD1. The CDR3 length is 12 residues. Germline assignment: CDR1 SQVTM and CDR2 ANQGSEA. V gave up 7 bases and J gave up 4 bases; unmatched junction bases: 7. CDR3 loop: CSAGTAPYEQYF. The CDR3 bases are TGCAGCGCCGGGACAGCACCGTACGAGCAGTACTTC.

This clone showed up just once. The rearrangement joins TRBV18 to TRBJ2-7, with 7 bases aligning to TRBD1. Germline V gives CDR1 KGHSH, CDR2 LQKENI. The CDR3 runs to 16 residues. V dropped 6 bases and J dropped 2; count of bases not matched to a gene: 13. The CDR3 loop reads CASSTKGAPPTYEQYF. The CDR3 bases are TGTGCCAGCTCCACTAAGGGGGCCCCCCCAACCTACGAGCAGTACTTC.

DNA of the CDR3: TGTGCCAGTAGTCCAGCCAGAGGAATGCGCGAGCAGTACTTC. Translating gives CASSPARGMREQYF. The chain is built from TRBV19 and TRBJ2-7; D is uncertain. The CDR3 runs 14 residues. CDR1 is LNHDA, CDR2 SQIVND, per germline (reference sequence). V lost 5 bases, J lost 6 bases, and 17 bases lay in between.

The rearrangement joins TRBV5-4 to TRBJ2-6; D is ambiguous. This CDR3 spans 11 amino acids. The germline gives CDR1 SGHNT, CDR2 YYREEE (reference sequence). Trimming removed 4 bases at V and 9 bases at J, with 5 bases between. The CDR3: CASSGDNVLTF. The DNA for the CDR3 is TGTGCCAGCAGCGGCGACAACGTCCTGACTTTC.

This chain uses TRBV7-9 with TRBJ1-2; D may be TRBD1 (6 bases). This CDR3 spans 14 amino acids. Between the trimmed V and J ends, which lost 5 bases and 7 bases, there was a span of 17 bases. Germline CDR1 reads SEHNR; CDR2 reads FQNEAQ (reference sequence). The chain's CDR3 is CASSQLQGFGGYTF. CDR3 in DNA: TGTGCCAGCAGCCAATTACAGGGATTCGGTGGCTACACCTTC.

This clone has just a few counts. The CDR3 nucleotides read TGTGCCAGCAGCCTTAGCGGGAGGGTTACCGGGGAGCTGTTTTTT. This sequence encodes CASSLSGRVTGELFF. The chain recombines TRBV7-8 with TRBJ2-2; 11 positions match TRBD2. The V gene's germline CDR1 is SGHVS and CDR2 FQNEAQ. Trimming took 5 bases from V and 5 from J; bases not matched to a gene: 4. The CDR3 runs to 15 residues.

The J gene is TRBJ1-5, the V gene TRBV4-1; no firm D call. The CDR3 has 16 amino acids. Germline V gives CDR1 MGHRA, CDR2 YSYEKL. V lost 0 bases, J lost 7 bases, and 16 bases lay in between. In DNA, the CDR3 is TGCGCCAGCAGCCAAGAGCGGGCAGGAGTGGGACAGCCCCAGCATTTT. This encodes CASSQERAGVGQPQHF.

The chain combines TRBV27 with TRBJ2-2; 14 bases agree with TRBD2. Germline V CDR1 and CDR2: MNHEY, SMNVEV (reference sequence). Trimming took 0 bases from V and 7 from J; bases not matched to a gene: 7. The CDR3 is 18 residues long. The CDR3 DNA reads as TGTGCCAGCAGTTTATCAGGGACTAGCGGGAGACGGGGCGGGGAGCTGTTTTTT. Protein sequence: CASSLSGTSGRRGGELFF.

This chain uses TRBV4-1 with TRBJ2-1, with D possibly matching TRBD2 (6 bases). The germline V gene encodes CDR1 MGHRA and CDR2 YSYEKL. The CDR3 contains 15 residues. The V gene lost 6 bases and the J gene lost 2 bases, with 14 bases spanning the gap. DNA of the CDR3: TGCGCCAGCAGACCCGGGACTCATCCCTACAATGAGCAGTTCTTC. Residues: CASRPGTHPYNEQFF.

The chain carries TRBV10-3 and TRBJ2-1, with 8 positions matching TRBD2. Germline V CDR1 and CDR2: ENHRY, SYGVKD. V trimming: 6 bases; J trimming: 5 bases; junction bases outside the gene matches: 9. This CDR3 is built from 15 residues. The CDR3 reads CAIRPLSGGDNEQFF. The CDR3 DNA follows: TGTGCCATCAGACCCCTATCGGGAGGGGACAATGAGCAGTTCTTC.

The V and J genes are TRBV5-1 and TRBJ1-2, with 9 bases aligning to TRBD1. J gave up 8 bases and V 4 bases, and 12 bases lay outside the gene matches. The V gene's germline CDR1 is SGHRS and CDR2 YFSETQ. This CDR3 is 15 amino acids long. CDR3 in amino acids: CASSLRTGDVGGYTF. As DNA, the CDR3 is TGCGCCAGCAGCCTAAGGACAGGGGACGTTGGGGGCTACACCTTC.

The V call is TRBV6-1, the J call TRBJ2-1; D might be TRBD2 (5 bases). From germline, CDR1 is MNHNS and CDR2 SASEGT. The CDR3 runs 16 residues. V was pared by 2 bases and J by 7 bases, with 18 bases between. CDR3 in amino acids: CASSESGGLEVNEQFF. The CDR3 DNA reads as TGTGCCAGCAGTGAATCTGGAGGTCTAGAGGTTAATGAGCAGTTCTTC.

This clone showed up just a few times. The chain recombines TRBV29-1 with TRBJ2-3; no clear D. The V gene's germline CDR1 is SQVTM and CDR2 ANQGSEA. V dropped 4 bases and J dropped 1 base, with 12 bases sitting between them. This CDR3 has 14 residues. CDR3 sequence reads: CSVVFASGTDTQYF. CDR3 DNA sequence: TGCAGCGTTGTTTTCGCTAGTGGCACAGATACGCAGTATTTT.

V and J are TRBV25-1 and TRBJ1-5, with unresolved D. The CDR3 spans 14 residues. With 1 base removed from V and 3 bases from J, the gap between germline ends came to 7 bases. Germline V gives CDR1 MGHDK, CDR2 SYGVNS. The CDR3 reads CASSESGSNQPQHF. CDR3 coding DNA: TGTGCCAGCAGTGAATCAGGTTCCAATCAGCCCCAGCATTTT.

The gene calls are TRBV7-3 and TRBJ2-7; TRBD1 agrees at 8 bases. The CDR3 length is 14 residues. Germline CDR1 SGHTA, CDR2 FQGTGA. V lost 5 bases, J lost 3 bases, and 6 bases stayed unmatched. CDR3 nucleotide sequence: TGTGCCAGCAGCCGCGGACAGGGTAACTACGAGCAGTACTTC. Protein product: CASSRGQGNYEQYF.

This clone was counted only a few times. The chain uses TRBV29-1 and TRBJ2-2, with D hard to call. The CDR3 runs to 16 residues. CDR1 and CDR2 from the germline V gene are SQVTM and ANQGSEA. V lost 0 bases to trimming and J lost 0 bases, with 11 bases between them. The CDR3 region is CSVEDHLSTNTGELFF. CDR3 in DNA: TGCAGCGTTGAAGATCATCTGTCTACGAACACCGGGGAGCTGTTTTTT.

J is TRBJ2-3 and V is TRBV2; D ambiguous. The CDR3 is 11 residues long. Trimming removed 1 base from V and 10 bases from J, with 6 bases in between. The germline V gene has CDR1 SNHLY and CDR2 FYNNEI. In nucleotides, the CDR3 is TGTGCCAGCAGTGAAGGGGGATCGCAGTATTTT. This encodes CASSEGGSQYF. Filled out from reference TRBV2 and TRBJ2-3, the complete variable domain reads EPEVTQTPSHQVTQMGQEVILRCVPISNHLYFYWYRQILGQKVEFLVSFYNNEISEKSEIFDDQFSVERPDGSNFTLKIRSTKLEDSAMYFCASSEGGSQYFGPGTRLTVL.

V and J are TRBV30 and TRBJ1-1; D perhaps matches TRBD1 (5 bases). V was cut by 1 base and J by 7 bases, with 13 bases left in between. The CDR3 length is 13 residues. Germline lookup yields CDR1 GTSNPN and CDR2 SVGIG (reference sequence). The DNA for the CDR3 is TGTGCCTGGAGTGGGACACGGGTTCGTGAAGCTTTCTTT. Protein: CAWSGTRVREAFF.

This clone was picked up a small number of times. CDR3 sequence (DNA): TGTGCCAGCAGCCAAATCGGTCCGGTTCACACCGGGGAGCTGTTTTTT. Amino acids: CASSQIGPVHTGELFF. The rearrangement uses TRBV14 and TRBJ2-2; D is unclear. Germline V CDR1 and CDR2: SGHDN, FVKESK. V was cut by 2 bases and J by 3 bases, with 13 bases left in between. CDR3 length equals 16 residues. Filled out from reference TRBV14 and TRBJ2-2, the complete variable domain reads EAGVTQFPSHSVIEKGQTVTLRCDPISGHDNLYWYRRVMGKEIKFLLHFVKESKQDESGMPNNRFLAERTGGTYSTLKVQPAELEDSGVYFCASSQIGPVHTGELFFGEGSRLTVL.

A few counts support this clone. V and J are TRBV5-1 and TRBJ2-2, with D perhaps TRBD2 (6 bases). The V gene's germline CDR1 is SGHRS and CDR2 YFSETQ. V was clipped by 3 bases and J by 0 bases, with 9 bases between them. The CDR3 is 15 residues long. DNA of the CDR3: TGCGCCAGCAGCTCCGCGGGGACGAACACCGGGGAGCTGTTTTTT. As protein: CASSSAGTNTGELFF.

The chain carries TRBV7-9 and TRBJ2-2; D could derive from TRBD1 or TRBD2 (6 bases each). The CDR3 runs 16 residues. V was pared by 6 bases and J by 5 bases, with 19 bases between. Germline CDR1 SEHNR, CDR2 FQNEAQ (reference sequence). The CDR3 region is CASRAAGNRATGELFF. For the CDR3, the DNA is TGTGCCAGCAGGGCAGCGGGTAACAGGGCGACCGGGGAGCTGTTTTTT.

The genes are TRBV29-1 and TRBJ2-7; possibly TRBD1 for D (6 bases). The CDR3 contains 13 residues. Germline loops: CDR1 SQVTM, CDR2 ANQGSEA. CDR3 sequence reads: CSFEGQPQDEQYF. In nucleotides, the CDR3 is TGCAGTTTTGAAGGACAGCCTCAGGACGAGCAGTACTTC.

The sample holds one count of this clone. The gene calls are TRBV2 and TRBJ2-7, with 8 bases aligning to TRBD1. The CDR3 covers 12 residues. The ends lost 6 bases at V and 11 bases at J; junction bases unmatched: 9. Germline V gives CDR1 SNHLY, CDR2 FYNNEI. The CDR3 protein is CASRMTLGQEYF. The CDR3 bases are TGTGCCAGCAGGATGACCCTGGGACAGGAGTACTTC. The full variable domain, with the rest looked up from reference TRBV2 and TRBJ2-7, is EPEVTQTPSHQVTQMGQEVILRCVPISNHLYFYWYRQILGQKVEFLVSFYNNEISEKSEIFDDQFSVERPDGSNFTLKIRSTKLEDSAMYFCASRMTLGQEYFGPGTRLTVT.

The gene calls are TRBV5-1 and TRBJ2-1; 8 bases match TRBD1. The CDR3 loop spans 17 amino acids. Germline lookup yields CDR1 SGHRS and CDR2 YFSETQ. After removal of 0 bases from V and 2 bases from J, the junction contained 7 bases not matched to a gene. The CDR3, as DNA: TGCGCCAGCAGCTTGGCCACGACGACAGGGGCCTACAATGAGCAGTTCTTC. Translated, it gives CASSLATTTGAYNEQFF.

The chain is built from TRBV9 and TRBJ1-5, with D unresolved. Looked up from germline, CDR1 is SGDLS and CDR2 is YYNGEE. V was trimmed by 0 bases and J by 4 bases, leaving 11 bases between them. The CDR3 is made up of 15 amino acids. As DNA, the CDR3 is TGTGCCAGCAGCGTAGGGCCGGACGGGAATCAGCCCCAGCATTTT. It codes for CASSVGPDGNQPQHF. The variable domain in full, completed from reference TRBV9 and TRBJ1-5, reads DSGVTQTPKHLITATGQRVTLRCSPRSGDLSVYWYQQSLDQGLQFLIQYYNGEERAKGNILERFSAQQFPDLHSELNLSSLELGDSALYFCASSVGPDGNQPQHFGDGTRLSIL.

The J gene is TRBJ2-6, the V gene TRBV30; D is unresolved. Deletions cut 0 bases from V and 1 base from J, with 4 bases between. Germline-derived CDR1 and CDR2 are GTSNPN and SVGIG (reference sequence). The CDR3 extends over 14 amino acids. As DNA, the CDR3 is TGTGCCTGGAGTGTAGCGTCTGGGGCCAACGTCCTGACTTTC. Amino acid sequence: CAWSVASGANVLTF.